This T cell receptor beta chain was found in a study of blood T cell repertoires in COVID-19. About the study: Samples taken during acute and convalescent COVID-19 were collected in the United States, Italy and Spain. PBMCs, B-cell-depleted T cells, or T cells provided the cDNA or gDNA that made up the material.

Losses at the gene ends were 7 bases for V and 7 bases for J; bases not matched to a gene: 5. CDR1 is LNHDA and CDR2 is SQIVND in the germline V gene (reference sequence). This CDR3 spans 13 amino acids. Enrollees, about 18 to 89 years old, lived in 24 US areas. Per the study methods: Reference gene primers were amplified, and this amplification served to estimate nucleated cell counts. TCRdb's copy holds only in-frame clones and misses some; the assay was immunoSEQ multiplex PCR. That table supplies the V and J calls and clone size; D and trimming were determined from the DNA. The sample gives roughly 190,000 clones, roughly 84% of which show up once; 3% to 3.5% is in the top ten.

The V gene is TRBV19, the J gene TRBJ2-2, with TRBD1 matching 8 bases. The receptor's source is a young woman who had been exposed to COVID-19. The specimen sequenced was PBMCs or T cells enriched from blood (not recorded which). The CDR3 coding sequence is TGTGCCAGTACACAGGGGGTTGGCGGGGAGCTGTTTTTT. Its protein is CASTQGVGGELFF. Complete variable domain (other parts from reference TRBV19 and TRBJ2-2): DGGITQSPKYLFRKEGQNVTLSCEQNLNHDAMYWYRQDPGQGLRLIYYSQIVNDFQKGDIAEGYSVSREKKESFPLTVTSAQKNPTAFYLCASTQGVGGELFFGEGSRLTVL.